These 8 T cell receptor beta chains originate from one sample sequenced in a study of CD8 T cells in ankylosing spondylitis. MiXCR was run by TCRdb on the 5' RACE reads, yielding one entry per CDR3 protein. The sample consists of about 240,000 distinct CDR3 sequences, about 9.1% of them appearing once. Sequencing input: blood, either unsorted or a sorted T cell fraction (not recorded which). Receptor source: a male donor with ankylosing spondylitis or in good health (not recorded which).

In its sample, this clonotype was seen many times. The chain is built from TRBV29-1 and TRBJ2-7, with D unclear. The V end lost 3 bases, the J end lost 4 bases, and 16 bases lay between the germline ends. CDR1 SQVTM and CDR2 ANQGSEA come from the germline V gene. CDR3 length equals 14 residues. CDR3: CSVEGSGSEYEQYF. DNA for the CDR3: TGCAGCGTTGAGGGCTCCGGTTCCGAGTACGAGCAGTACTTC.

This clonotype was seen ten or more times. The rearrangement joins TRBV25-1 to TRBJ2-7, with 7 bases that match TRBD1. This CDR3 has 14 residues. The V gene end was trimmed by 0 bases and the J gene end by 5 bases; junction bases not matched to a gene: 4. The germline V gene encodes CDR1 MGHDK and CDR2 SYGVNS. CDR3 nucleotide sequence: TGTGCCAGCAGTGAATATAGCCAGGGGGACGAGCAGTACTTC. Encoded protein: CASSEYSQGDEQYF.

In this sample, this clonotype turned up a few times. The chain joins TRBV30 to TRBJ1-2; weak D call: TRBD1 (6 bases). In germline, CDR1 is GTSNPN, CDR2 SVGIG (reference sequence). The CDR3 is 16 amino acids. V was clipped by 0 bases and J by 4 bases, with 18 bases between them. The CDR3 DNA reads TGTGCCTGGAGTGTCGGGGGGGCAGCGGGATTCTATGGCTACACCTTC. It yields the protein CAWSVGGAAGFYGYTF.

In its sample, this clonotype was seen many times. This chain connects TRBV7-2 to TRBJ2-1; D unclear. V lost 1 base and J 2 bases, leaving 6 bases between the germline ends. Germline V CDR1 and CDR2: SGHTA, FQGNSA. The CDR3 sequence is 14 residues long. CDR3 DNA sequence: TGTGCCAGCAGCTTAGTTAGACCCTACAATGAGCAGTTCTTC. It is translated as CASSLVRPYNEQFF.

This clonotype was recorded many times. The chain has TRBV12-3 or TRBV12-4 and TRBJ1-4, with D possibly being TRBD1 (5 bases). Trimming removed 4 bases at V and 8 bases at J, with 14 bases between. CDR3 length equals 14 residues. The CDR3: CASSYHEGQEKLFF. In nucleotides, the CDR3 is TGTGCCAGCAGTTATCATGAGGGGCAAGAAAAACTGTTTTTT.

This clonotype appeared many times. The CDR3 nucleotides read TGTGCCAGCAGTTCGAGGGACGGAGGGGAAGCTTTCTTT. Its protein product is CASSSRDGGEAFF. V gene TRBV7-3 combines with J gene TRBJ1-1, with D perhaps matching TRBD1 (5 bases). V lost 6 bases, J lost 8 bases, and 16 bases lay in between. Germline V CDR1 and CDR2: SGHTA, FQGTGA. The CDR3 is made up of 13 amino acids.

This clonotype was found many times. The CDR3 sequence: CASSLVVGSTDTQYF. The CDR3 bases are TGTGCCAGCAGCTTGGTGGTGGGGTCCACAGATACGCAGTATTTT. The rearrangement joins TRBV5-5 to TRBJ2-3; D gene unclear. V was shortened by 0 bases and J by 2 bases, with 10 bases between the two germline ends. The germline CDR1 and CDR2 sequences are SGHKS and YYEKEE (reference sequence). The CDR3 covers 15 residues.

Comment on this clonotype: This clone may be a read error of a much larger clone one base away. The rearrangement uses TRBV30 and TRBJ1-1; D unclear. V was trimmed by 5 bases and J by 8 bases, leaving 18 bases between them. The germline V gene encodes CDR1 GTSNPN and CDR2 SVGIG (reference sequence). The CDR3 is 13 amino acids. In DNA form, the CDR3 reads TGTGCCTGGGGGAACAGCATGCAGGTGGAAGCTTTCTTT. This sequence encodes CAWGNSMQVEAFF.